The rows below give T cell receptor beta chains drawn from one sample of a study of regulatory and conventional T cells in RAG deficiency. Method: immunoSEQ multiplex PCR; TCRdb's copy keeps in-frame clones and lacks some. The sample has some 19,000 clones, roughly 87% seen once. These data also featured in a second study, about regulatory T cells.

The material sequenced was Tregs sorted from blood. These receptors were taken from a human donor in good health. The CDR3 runs from the conserved cysteine through the conserved F or W. The order of the fields is clone size, D gene, J gene, CDR3 length, V gene, CDR3 DNA, CDR3 protein. The D gene is left open where the match is weak. Clone size is not always given. Where it is, it says once, few, many or a class for expanded clones.

size: once
D: TRBD1
J: TRBJ2-1
length: 15
V: TRBV19
DNA: TGTGCCAGTAGTCACCCGGGACAGGGGTACAATGAGCAGTTCTTC
CDR3: CASSHPGQGYNEQFF

size: few
D: .
J: TRBJ1-4
length: 14
V: TRBV21-1
DNA: TGTGCCAGCACTAGGGGGCGCCCTAATGAAAAACTGTTTTTT
CDR3: CASTRGRPNEKLFF

size: .
D: .
J: TRBJ1-1
length: 14
V: TRBV7-9
DNA: TGTGCCAGCAGCTTAGCCAGTTTGAACACTGAAGCTTTCTTT
CDR3: CASSLASLNTEAFF

size: .
D: .
J: TRBJ1-2
length: 13
V: TRBV11-2
DNA: TGTGCCAGCAGCCGACCAGGGCCCTCTGGCTACACCTTC
CDR3: CASSRPGPSGYTF

size: .
D: .
J: TRBJ1-4
length: 15
V: TRBV4-1
DNA: TGCGCCAGCAGCCCGGACGGTACCTCTAATGAAAAACTGTTTTTT
CDR3: CASSPDGTSNEKLFF

size: once
D: TRBD1
J: TRBJ1-6
length: 15
V: TRBV11-2
DNA: TGTGCCAGCAGCCTCCGGACAGGGTGGAATTCACCCCTCCACTTT
CDR3: CASSLRTGWNSPLHF

size: once
D: TRBD1
J: TRBJ2-5
length: 15
V: TRBV18
DNA: TGTGCCAGCTCATTGACAGGGGTGGGACAAGAGACCCAGTACTTC
CDR3: CASSLTGVGQETQYF

size: once
D: .
J: TRBJ2-5
length: 13
V: TRBV15
DNA: TGTGCCACCAGCAGAGGACGGCAAGAGACCCAGTACTTC
CDR3: CATSRGRQETQYF

size: .
D: .
J: TRBJ1-2
length: 14
V: TRBV6-1
DNA: TGTGCCAGCAGGCCGGCGGACAGAGAGTATGGCTACACCTTC
CDR3: CASRPADREYGYTF

size: .
D: .
J: TRBJ1-6
length: 14
V: TRBV28
DNA: TGTGCCAGCAGTTTAGCAGGGGCGAATTCACCCCTCCACTTT
CDR3: CASSLAGANSPLHF

size: .
D: .
J: TRBJ1-1
length: 14
V: TRBV5-6
DNA: TGTGCCAGCAGCTTGGTTCGGCGGAACACTGAAGCTTTCTTT
CDR3: CASSLVRRNTEAFF

size: .
D: .
J: TRBJ1-6
length: 16
V: TRBV7-2
DNA: TGTGCCAGCAGCCCCTGGGGAGGGGTGGGGATTTCACCCCTCCACTTT
CDR3: CASSPWGGVGISPLHF

size: once
D: .
J: TRBJ1-1
length: 13
V: TRBV21-1
DNA: TGTGCCAGCAGACCTAAGGGGGGCCCTGAAGCTTTCTTT
CDR3: CASRPKGGPEAFF

size: .
D: .
J: TRBJ2-3
length: 16
V: TRBV5-5
DNA: TGTGCCAGCAGCTTGGGTCTTTACGGGGAGACAGATACGCAGTATTTT
CDR3: CASSLGLYGETDTQYF

size: .
D: .
J: TRBJ1-1
length: 13
V: TRBV6-1
DNA: TGTGCCAGCACCTCCTATGGGAACACTGAAGCTTTCTTT
CDR3: CASTSYGNTEAFF

size: .
D: TRBD2
J: TRBJ2-1
length: 20
V: TRBV7-3
DNA: TGTGCCAGCAGCTTATACATATCGGCTAGCGGGAGGAAGTCCTACAATGAGCAGTTCTTC
CDR3: CASSLYISASGRKSYNEQFF

size: .
D: TRBD1
J: TRBJ1-6
length: 18
V: TRBV30
DNA: TGTGCCTGTTGGAATATGGACAGGGCAAGCTCCTATAATTCACCCCTCCACTTT
CDR3: CACWNMDRASSYNSPLHF

size: few
D: TRBD1
J: TRBJ2-1
length: 17
V: TRBV9
DNA: TGTGCCAGCAGCGTAGGGGGTTCCACAGGGGTAAAGAATGAGCAGTTCTTC
CDR3: CASSVGGSTGVKNEQFF

size: .
D: .
J: TRBJ2-1
length: 13
V: TRBV2
DNA: TGTGCCAGCAGTGAAGCCAGACTAAATGAGCAGTTCTTC
CDR3: CASSEARLNEQFF

size: once
D: .
J: TRBJ1-5
length: 13
V: TRBV6-5
DNA: TGTGCCAGCAGTGAAGATTTTCGGGGTTTTCAGCATTTT
CDR3: CASSEDFRGFQHF

size: .
D: .
J: TRBJ2-5
length: 12
V: TRBV18
DNA: TGTGCCAGCTCACCGAACCAAGAGACCCAGTACTTC
CDR3: CASSPNQETQYF

size: .
D: .
J: TRBJ1-2
length: 14
V: TRBV5-1
DNA: TGCGCCAGCAGCTTAGGGGGACAAGACTATGGCTACACCTTC
CDR3: CASSLGGQDYGYTF

size: .
D: TRBD2
J: TRBJ2-3
length: 15
V: TRBV7-9
DNA: TGTGCCAGCAGGCGGGGGACTAGCGGGACAGATACGCAGTATTTT
CDR3: CASRRGTSGTDTQYF

size: .
D: TRBD1
J: TRBJ2-7
length: 15
V: TRBV7-2
DNA: TGTGCCAGCAGCACTAGACAGGGGGGGGCCCACGAGCAGTACTTC
CDR3: CASSTRQGGAHEQYF

size: .
D: .
J: TRBJ1-6
length: 15
V: TRBV19
DNA: TGTGCCAGTAGTATCGCAGGGATTTATAATTCACCCCTCCACTTT
CDR3: CASSIAGIYNSPLHF

size: .
D: .
J: TRBJ2-3
length: 14
V: TRBV12-5
DNA: TGTGCTAGTGGTTTGGGGGTCAAGAGGCCCACGCAGTATTTT
CDR3: CASGLGVKRPTQYF

size: .
D: .
J: TRBJ2-5
length: 15
V: TRBV7-9
DNA: TGTGCCAGCAGCGTAGGCCCAAGAATCCAAGAGACCCAGTACTTC
CDR3: CASSVGPRIQETQYF

size: .
D: .
J: TRBJ2-1
length: 15
V: TRBV7-2
DNA: TGTGCCAGCAGCCCAAGAGGGAGCCTGTACAATGAGCAGTTCTTC
CDR3: CASSPRGSLYNEQFF

size: few
D: .
J: TRBJ1-2
length: 14
V: TRBV6-6
DNA: TGTGCCAGCAGCCGAGTAGGGGGAGGCTATGGCTACACCTTC
CDR3: CASSRVGGGYGYTF

size: .
D: .
J: TRBJ2-1
length: 12
V: TRBV2
DNA: TGTGCCGCAGGTAAGCGGTACAATGAGCAGTTCTTC
CDR3: CAAGKRYNEQFF

size: .
D: .
J: TRBJ1-1
length: 14
V: TRBV7-2
DNA: TGTGCCAGCAGCTTCGGGGGACAGAACACTGAAGCTTTCTTT
CDR3: CASSFGGQNTEAFF

size: .
D: TRBD2
J: TRBJ2-1
length: 14
V: TRBV6-1
DNA: TGTGCCAGCAGCGTTAGCGGGGGGTTGGTTGAGCAGTTCTTC
CDR3: CASSVSGGLVEQFF

size: .
D: TRBD2
J: TRBJ2-1
length: 18
V: TRBV5-1
DNA: TGCGCCAGCAGCTCCGGTAGCGGGGGGGTTTGGACCTACAATGAGCAGTTCTTC
CDR3: CASSSGSGGVWTYNEQFF

size: .
D: .
J: TRBJ2-3
length: 15
V: TRBV30
DNA: TGTGCCTGGTCTTACGGAGGGCCGGGCACAGATACGCAGTATTTT
CDR3: CAWSYGGPGTDTQYF